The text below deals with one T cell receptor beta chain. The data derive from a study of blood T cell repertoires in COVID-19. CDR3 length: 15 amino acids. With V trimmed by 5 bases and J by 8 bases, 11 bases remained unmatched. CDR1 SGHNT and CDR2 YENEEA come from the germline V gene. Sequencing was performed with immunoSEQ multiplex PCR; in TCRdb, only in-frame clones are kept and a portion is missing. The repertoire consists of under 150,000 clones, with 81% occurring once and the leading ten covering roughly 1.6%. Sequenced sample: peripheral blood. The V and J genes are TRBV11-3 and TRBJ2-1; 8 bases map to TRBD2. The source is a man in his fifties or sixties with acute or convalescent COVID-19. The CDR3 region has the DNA TGTGCCAGCAGCCCACGGACGGGGGGGACGGATGAGCAGTTCTTC. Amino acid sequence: CASSPRTGGTDEQFF. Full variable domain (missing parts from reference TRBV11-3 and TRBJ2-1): EAGVVQSPRYKIIEKKQPVAFWCNPISGHNTLYWYLQNLGQGPELLIRYENEEAVDDSQLPKDRFSAERLKGVDSTLKIQPAELGDSAVYLCASSPRTGGTDEQFFGPGTRLTVL.